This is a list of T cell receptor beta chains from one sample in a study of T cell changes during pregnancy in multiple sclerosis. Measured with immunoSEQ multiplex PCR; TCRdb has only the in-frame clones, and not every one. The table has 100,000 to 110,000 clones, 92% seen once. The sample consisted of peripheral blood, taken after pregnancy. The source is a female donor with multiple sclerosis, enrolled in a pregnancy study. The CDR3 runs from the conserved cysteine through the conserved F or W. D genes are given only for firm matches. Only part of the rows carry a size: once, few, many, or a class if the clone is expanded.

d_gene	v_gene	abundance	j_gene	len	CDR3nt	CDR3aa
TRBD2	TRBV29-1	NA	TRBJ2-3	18	TGCAGCGGCCGACTAGCGGGGCCCCTTGAGTTTAGCACAGATACGCAGTATTTT	CSGRLAGPLEFSTDTQYF
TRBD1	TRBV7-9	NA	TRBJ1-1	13	TGTGCCAGCAGCTTGATAACAGGGGCTGAAGCTTTCTTT	CASSLITGAEAFF
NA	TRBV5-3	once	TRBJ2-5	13	TGTGCCAGATTAAAAGGTGGAGGAGAGACCCAGTACTTC	CARLKGGGETQYF
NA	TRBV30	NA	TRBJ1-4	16	TGTGCCTGGAGTGTACAAGCCGGACAACCGAATGAAAAACTGTTTTTT	CAWSVQAGQPNEKLFF
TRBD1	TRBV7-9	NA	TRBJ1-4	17	TGTGCCAGCAGCGCCAAGATTCCCGGGACAGGGAATGAAAAACTGTTTTTT	CASSAKIPGTGNEKLFF
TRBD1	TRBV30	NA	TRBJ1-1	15	TGTGCCTGGGAAATCCACGGGACAGCTAACACTGAAGCTTTCTTT	CAWEIHGTANTEAFF
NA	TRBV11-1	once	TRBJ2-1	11	TGTGCCAGCAGCGCCAGAAATGAGCAGTTCTTC	CASSARNEQFF
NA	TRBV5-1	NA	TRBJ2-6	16	TGCGCCAGCAGCTTGGGAGGGGGTTCTGGGGCCAACGTCCTGACTTTC	CASSLGGGSGANVLTF
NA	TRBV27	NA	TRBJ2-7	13	TGTGCCAGCAGTTTAGGGCAGCCCTACGAGCAGTACTTC	CASSLGQPYEQYF
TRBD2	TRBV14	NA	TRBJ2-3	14	TGTGCCAGCAGCCAAATATTTGGGGGGGGACGACGGTATTTT	CASSQIFGGGRRYF
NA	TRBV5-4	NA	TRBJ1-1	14	TGTGCCAGCAGCTTAGGACAGCCCAACACTGAAGCTTTCTTT	CASSLGQPNTEAFF
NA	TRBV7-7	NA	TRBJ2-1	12	TGTGCTAGCAGCAAACTAGAGGGTGAGCAGTTCTTC	CASSKLEGEQFF
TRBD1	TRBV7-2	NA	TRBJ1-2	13	TGTGCCAGCAGCTATCAGGGGGCAACTGGCTACACCTTC	CASSYQGATGYTF
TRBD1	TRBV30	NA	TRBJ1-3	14	TGTGCCTGGAGTGCAGGGACAGGGGGCGACACCATATATTTT	CAWSAGTGGDTIYF
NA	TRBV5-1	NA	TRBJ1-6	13	TGCGCCAGTAAGGACAGCATTAATTCACCCCTCCACTTT	CASKDSINSPLHF
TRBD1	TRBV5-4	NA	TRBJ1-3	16	TGTGCCAGCAGCTTTGGGACAGAAAGCTCTGGAAACACCATATATTTT	CASSFGTESSGNTIYF
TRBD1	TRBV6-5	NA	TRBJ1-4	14	TGTGCCAGCAGGCGAACAGGGGGGGGTGAAAAACTGTTTTTT	CASRRTGGGEKLFF
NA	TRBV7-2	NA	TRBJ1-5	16	TGTGCCAGCAGCTTAGCGCGGGGGATCCTCAATCAGCCCCAGCATTTT	CASSLARGILNQPQHF
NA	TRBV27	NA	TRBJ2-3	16	TGTGCCAGCAGCCACCAATTGACAGGATCCACAGATACGCAGTATTTT	CASSHQLTGSTDTQYF
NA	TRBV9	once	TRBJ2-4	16	TGTGCCAGCAGCCGACAGCTTTTTCTAGCCAAAAACATTCAGTACTTC	CASSRQLFLAKNIQYF
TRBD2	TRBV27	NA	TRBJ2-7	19	TGTGCCAGCAGTCTCAGGACTAGCGGGAGTAGATCTGGCACCTACGAGCAGTACTTC	CASSLRTSGSRSGTYEQYF
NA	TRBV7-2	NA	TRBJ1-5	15	TGTGCCAGCAGCTTAGATGCAGGGGGCAATCAGCCCCAGCATTTT	CASSLDAGGNQPQHF
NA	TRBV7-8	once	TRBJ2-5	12	TGTGCCAGCAGCACCTCCAGGGAGACCCAGTACTTC	CASSTSRETQYF
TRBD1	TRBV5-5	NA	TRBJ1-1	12	TGTGCCAGCAGCCCCAGGGGGACTGAAGCTTTCTTT	CASSPRGTEAFF
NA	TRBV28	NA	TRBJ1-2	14	TGTGCCAGCAGTTTATTACAGATTAACTATGGCTACACCTTC	CASSLLQINYGYTF
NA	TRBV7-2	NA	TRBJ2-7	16	TGTGCCAGCAGCTTAGGGCCATGGACAGATAACTACGAGCAGTACTTC	CASSLGPWTDNYEQYF
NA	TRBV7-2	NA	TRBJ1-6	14	TGTGCCAGCAGCTTAGACAGAGAGAAGGCACCCCTCCACTTT	CASSLDREKAPLHF
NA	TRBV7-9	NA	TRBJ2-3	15	TGTGCCTATGAGGATAGCGGTCGACTCACAGATACGCAGTATTTT	CAYEDSGRLTDTQYF
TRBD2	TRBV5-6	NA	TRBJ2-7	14	TGTGCCAGCAGCGGGACTAGCGGGGGCTACGAGCAGTACTTC	CASSGTSGGYEQYF
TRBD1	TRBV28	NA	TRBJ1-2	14	TGTGCCAGCAGTTTAACAGGGGTGGGCTATGGCTACACCTTC	CASSLTGVGYGYTF
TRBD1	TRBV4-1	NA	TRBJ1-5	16	TGCGCCAGCAGCCAATCCGGGACCAGGGGGCATCAGCCCCAGCATTTT	CASSQSGTRGHQPQHF
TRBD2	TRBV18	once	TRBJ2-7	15	TGTGCCAGCTCACCACCCCTGACTAGCGCGTACGAGCAGTACTTC	CASSPPLTSAYEQYF
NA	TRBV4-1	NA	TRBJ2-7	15	TGCGCCAGCAGCCAAGATTCCGGGACTTTGTACGAGCAGTACTTC	CASSQDSGTLYEQYF
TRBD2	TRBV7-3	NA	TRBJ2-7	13	TGTGCCAGCAGCCAGGGACTAGCCGGCGAGCAGTACTTC	CASSQGLAGEQYF
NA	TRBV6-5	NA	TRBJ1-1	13	TGTGCCAGCAGTCTCCAAGGGGACACTGAAGCTTTCTTT	CASSLQGDTEAFF
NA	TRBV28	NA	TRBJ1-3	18	TGTGCCAGCTCCCCTGGGGGCAGATTGACCCACTCTGGAAACACCATATATTTT	CASSPGGRLTHSGNTIYF
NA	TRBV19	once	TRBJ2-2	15	TGTGCCAGTAGCAAGGACAGCCTGAACACCGGGGAGCTGTTTTTT	CASSKDSLNTGELFF
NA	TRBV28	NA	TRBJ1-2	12	TGTGCCAGCAGTTTGGGGGGGTATGGCTACACCTTC	CASSLGGYGYTF
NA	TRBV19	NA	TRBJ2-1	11	TGTGCCAGTAGTTTCGCGGGAGAGCAGTTCTTC	CASSFAGEQFF
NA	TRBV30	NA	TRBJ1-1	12	TGTGCCTGGGGACACCAGCCCTCTGAAGCTTTCTTT	CAWGHQPSEAFF
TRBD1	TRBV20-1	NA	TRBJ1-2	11	TGCAGTGCCGGGACAGTCTATGGCTACACCTTC	CSAGTVYGYTF
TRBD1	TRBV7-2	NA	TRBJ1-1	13	TGTGCCAGCAGCTCGACGGGACAGGGTGAAGCTTTCTTT	CASSSTGQGEAFF
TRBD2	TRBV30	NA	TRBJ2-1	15	TGTGCCTGGAGTTTGGGGAGCGGGGTGTACAATGAGCAGTTCTTC	CAWSLGSGVYNEQFF
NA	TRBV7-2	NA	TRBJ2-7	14	TGTGCCAGCAGCTTAGTGCTCTATGAATCGGAGCAGTACTTC	CASSLVLYESEQYF
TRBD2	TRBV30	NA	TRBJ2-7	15	TGTGCCTGGAGTGCGGGGACTAGCGGGGCTTACGAGCAGTACTTC	CAWSAGTSGAYEQYF
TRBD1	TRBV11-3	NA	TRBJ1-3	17	TGTGCCAGCAGCCCACAGGGGACTTCGTACTCTGGAAACACCATATATTTT	CASSPQGTSYSGNTIYF
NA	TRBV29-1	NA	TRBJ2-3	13	TGCAGCGTTGGGGTACAGGCGGCGGATACGCAGTATTTT	CSVGVQAADTQYF
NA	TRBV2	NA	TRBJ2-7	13	TGTGCCAGCAGTGAACAGGACTCCTACGAGCAGTACTTC	CASSEQDSYEQYF
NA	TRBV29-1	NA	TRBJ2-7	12	TGCAGCATTGGGCCCGGGGCCTACGAGCAGTACTTC	CSIGPGAYEQYF
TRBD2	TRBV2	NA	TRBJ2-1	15	TGTGCCAGCAGTATTACTAGCGGGATATTCAATGAGCAGTTCTTC	CASSITSGIFNEQFF
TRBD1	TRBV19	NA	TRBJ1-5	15	TGTGCCAGTCATACCGAAACAGGGGGGTATCAGCCCCAGCATTTT	CASHTETGGYQPQHF
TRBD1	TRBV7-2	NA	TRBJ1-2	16	TGTGCCAGCAGCTTAGACCCAGGGGGTACGAACTATGGCTACACCTTC	CASSLDPGGTNYGYTF